What follows are 10 T cell receptor beta chains derived from one specimen sequenced in a study of long-term antiretroviral therapy in people with HIV. The run of the v3.0 immunoSEQ assay was at survey level. The repertoire was sequenced with immunoSEQ multiplex PCR; TCRdb's copy has only in-frame clones and lacks some. The sample contains 25,000 to 35,000 clones, 75% to 90% of which appear only once. The specimen was unsorted PBMCs, collected 0.8 years before starting antiretroviral therapy. The receptors derive from a man aged 18 to 29 with HIV.

J is TRBJ2-1 and V is TRBV5-4, with 12 bases aligning to TRBD2. This CDR3 comprises 16 residues. Germline values: CDR1 SGHNT, CDR2 YYREEE (reference sequence). Trimming at V came to 0 bases and at J to 7 bases, leaving 5 bases not matched to a gene. The CDR3 DNA reads as TGTGCCAGCAGCTTGGCCCTAGCGGGAGGGTCAAATGAGCAGTTCTTC. Its translation: CASSLALAGGSNEQFF.

The V and J genes are TRBV7-9 and TRBJ2-7, with D hard to call. V was shortened by 4 bases and J by 0 bases, with 19 bases between the two germline ends. CDR3 length equals 17 residues. Germline CDR1 and CDR2: SEHNR and FQNEAQ (reference sequence). The CDR3 DNA reads as TGTGCCAGCAGCTCACCCACGGATCCACCACTCTCCTACGAGCAGTACTTC. Translated, it gives CASSSPTDPPLSYEQYF.

The J gene is TRBJ1-3, the V gene TRBV28, with TRBD1 identical over 9 bases. V lost 8 bases and J lost 4; bases outside the gene matches: 9. Germline V gene data show CDR1 as MDHEN and CDR2 as SYDVKM. The CDR3 runs to 15 residues. DNA of the CDR3: TGTGCCAGCGGGGGGACAGGGACACCAGGAAACACCATATATTTT. Its protein product is CASGGTGTPGNTIYF.

The CDR3 DNA sequence: TGTGCCAGTAGGGGTCCCAGGGCGGAGAACACTGAAGCTTTCTTT. It is translated as CASRGPRAENTEAFF. The genes are TRBV19 and TRBJ1-1; weak D call: TRBD1 (5 bases). V was clipped by 6 bases and J by 1 base, with 15 bases between them. CDR3 size: 15 residues. CDR1 is LNHDA and CDR2 is SQIVND in the germline V gene (reference sequence).

Of note for this clone: One end of the junction fails to match germline, which may point to a read error. This chain links TRBV7-7 with TRBJ2-3; no firm D call. Germline CDR1 and CDR2: SSHAT and FNYEAQ (reference sequence). The CDR3 loop spans 14 amino acids. The CDR3 coding sequence is TGTGCTAGCAGCCAGAACAGTTTGGAAGATACGCAGTATTTT. Its translation: CASSQNSLEDTQYF.

J is TRBJ1-2 and V is TRBV6-1, with D tentatively TRBD1 (6 bases). The CDR3 extends over 15 amino acids. Trimming stripped 2 bases from V and 4 bases from J, with 14 bases between. Germline-derived CDR1 and CDR2 are MNHNS and SASEGT. Written as DNA, the CDR3 is TGTGCCAGCAGTGAAAATGCGGGGGGCAGCTATGGCTACACCTTC. Its protein is CASSENAGGSYGYTF.

The chain carries TRBV9 and TRBJ2-3, with D unclear. The CDR3 contains 14 residues. Deletions cut 3 bases from V and 0 bases from J, with 8 bases between. The germline gives CDR1 SGDLS, CDR2 YYNGEE. The CDR3 protein is CASSATGSTDTQYF. The CDR3 DNA reads as TGTGCCAGCAGCGCAACCGGGAGCACAGATACGCAGTATTTT.

The V gene is TRBV27, the J gene TRBJ2-5, with D perhaps matching TRBD1 (5 bases). The assigned J gene may be wrong: the sequence end matches TRBJ2-7 better. From germline, CDR1 is MNHEY and CDR2 SMNVEV (reference sequence). The CDR3 covers 15 residues. Here the CDR3 reads CASSMLVGALSEQYF. The CDR3 region has the DNA TGTGCCAGCAGTATGCTCGTAGGGGCCCTTAGCGAGCAGTACTTC.

V and J are TRBV18 and TRBJ2-3; 12 bases map to TRBD2. Germline V gene data show CDR1 as KGHSH and CDR2 as LQKENI. V shed 5 bases, J shed 5 bases, and the junction held 5 bases outside the gene matches. The CDR3 extends over 15 amino acids. The CDR3: CASSSPGLAGDTQYF. For the CDR3, the DNA is TGTGCCAGCTCATCCCCGGGACTAGCGGGAGATACGCAGTATTTT. The variable domain in full, with the rest retrieved from reference TRBV18 and TRBJ2-3, is NAGVMQNPRHLVRRRGQEARLRCSPMKGHSHVYWYRQLPEEGLKFMVYLQKENIIDESGMPKERFSAEFPKEGPSILRIQQVVRGDSAAYFCASSSPGLAGDTQYFGPGTRLTVL.

The rearrangement links TRBV19 to TRBJ2-4; D is perhaps TRBD1 (6 bases). Germline lookup yields CDR1 LNHDA and CDR2 SQIVND (reference sequence). V lost 7 bases to trimming and J lost 4 bases, with 20 bases between them. The CDR3 sequence is 16 residues long. This chain's CDR3 is CASKTGYYASKNIQYF. The DNA for the CDR3 is TGTGCCAGTAAAACAGGGTATTACGCGAGTAAAAACATTCAGTACTTC. The full variable domain, its missing parts supplied by reference TRBV19 and TRBJ2-4, is DGGITQSPKYLFRKEGQNVTLSCEQNLNHDAMYWYRQDPGQGLRLIYYSQIVNDFQKGDIAEGYSVSREKKESFPLTVTSAQKNPTAFYLCASKTGYYASKNIQYFGAGTRLSVL.